This T cell receptor beta chain was documented in a study of vaccination and CD4 T cells after COVID-19. Study at large: Mild disease affected nine convalescent patients and severe disease one, all SARS-CoV-2 positive by nasal swab PCR. Broader study findings: Convalescent patients had 304 of 307 vaccine-specific clones showing spike mono-reactivity.

In the case of this clonotype: What it binds is not known.

With the Oncomine TCR Beta short-read assay, DNA from cultured CD4+ T cells was sequenced. Via MiXCR, TCRdb re-called the PCR reads, giving one row per CDR3 protein. The sample contains some 9,700 distinct CDR3 sequences, around 68% of which appear only once. Treatment denoted: roughly 10-day PBMC culture with coronavirus spike peptide pools or control peptides (ViraFEST assay). ViraFEST enlarged antigen-specific T cell populations with peptide pools and afterwards sequenced TCRs. Input material: CD4+ T cells from blood, cultured in vitro. The sequence came from a human donor who had recovered from COVID-19.

CDR3 in amino acids: CASSLRVSKETQYF. DNA for the CDR3: TGTGCCAGCAGCTTAAGGGTTTCCAAAGAGACCCAGTACTTC. The gene calls are TRBV7-2 and TRBJ2-5; D is unresolved. Germline CDR1 and CDR2: SGHTA and FQGNSA. This CDR3 is built from 14 residues. The germline V and J ends were trimmed by 2 bases and 3 bases, with 10 bases remaining between them.